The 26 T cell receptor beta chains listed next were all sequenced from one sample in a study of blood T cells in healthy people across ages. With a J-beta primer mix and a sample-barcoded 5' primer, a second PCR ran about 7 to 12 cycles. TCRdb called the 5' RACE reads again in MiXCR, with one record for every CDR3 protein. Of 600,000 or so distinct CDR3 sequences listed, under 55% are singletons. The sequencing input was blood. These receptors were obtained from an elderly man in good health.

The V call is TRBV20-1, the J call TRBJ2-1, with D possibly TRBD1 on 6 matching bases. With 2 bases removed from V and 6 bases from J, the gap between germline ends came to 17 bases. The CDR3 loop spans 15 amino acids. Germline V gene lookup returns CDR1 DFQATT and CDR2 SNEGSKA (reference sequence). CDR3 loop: CSARIPGAEGNEQFF. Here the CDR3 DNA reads TGCAGTGCTAGAATCCCAGGGGCCGAGGGCAATGAGCAGTTCTTC.

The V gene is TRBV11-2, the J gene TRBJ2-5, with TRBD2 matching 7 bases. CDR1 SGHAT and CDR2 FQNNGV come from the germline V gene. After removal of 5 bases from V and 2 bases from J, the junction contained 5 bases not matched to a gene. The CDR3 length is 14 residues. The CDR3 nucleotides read TGTGCCAGCAGCGGGACGGGGGGTCAAGAGACCCAGTACTTC. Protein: CASSGTGGQETQYF.

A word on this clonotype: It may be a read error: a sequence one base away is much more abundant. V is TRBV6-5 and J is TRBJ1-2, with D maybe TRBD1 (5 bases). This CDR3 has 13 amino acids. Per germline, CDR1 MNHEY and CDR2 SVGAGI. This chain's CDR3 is CTSSWWQGYGYTF. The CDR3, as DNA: TGTACCAGCAGCTGGTGGCAGGGCTATGGCTACACCTTC.

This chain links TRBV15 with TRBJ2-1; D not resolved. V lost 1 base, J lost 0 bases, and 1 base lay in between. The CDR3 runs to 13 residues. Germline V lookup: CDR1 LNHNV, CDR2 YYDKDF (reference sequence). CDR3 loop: CATSRVSYNEQFF. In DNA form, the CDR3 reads TGTGCCACCAGCAGAGTCTCCTACAATGAGCAGTTCTTC.

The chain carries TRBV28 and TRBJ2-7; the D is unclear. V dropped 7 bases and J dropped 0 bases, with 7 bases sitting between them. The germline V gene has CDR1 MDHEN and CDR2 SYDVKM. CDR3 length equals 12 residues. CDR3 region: CASNGRSYEQYF. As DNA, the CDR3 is TGTGCCAGCAACGGCCGCTCCTACGAGCAGTACTTC.

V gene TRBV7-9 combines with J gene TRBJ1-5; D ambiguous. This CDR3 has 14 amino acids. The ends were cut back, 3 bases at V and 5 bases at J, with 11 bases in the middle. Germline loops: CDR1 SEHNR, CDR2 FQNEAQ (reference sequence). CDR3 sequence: CASSFNTPYQPQHF. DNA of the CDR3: TGTGCCAGCAGCTTCAATACCCCTTATCAGCCCCAGCATTTT.

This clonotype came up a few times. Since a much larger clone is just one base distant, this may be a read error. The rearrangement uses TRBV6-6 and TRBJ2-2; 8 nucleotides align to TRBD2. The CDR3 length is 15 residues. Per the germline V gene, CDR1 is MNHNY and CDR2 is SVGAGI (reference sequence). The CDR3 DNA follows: TGTGCCGGCAGTTACCTAGCGGGGAACACCGGGGAGCTGTTTTTT. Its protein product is CAGSYLAGNTGELFF.

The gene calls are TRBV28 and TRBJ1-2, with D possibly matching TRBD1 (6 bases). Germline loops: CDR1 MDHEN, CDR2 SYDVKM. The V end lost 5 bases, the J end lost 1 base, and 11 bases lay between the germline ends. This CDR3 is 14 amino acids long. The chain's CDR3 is CASSGQSLNYGYTF. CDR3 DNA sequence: TGTGCCAGCAGTGGACAGTCCCTTAACTATGGCTACACCTTC.

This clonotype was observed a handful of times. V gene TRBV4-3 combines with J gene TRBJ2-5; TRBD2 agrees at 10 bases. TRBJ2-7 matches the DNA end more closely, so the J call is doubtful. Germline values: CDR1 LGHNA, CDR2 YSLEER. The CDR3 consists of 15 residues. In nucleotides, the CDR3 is TGCGCCAGCAGCCAAGCTAGCGGGAGCCCCTACGAGCAGTACTTC. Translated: CASSQASGSPYEQYF.

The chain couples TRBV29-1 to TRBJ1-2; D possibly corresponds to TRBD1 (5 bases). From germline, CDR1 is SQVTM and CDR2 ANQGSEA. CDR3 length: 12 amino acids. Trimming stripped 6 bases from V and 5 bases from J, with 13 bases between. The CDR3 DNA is TGCAGCGTGGTAGACCGGGGGTATGGCTACACCTTC. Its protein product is CSVVDRGYGYTF.

CDR3 sequence reads: CSARGGAAGTDTQYF. CDR3 DNA sequence: TGCAGTGCTAGAGGGGGGGCGGCTGGCACAGATACGCAGTATTTT. The rearrangement joins TRBV20-1 to TRBJ2-3; D may match TRBD1 or TRBD2 (6 bases each). Germline V gives CDR1 DFQATT, CDR2 SNEGSKA (reference sequence). The V gene lost 1 base and the J gene lost 1 base, with 12 bases spanning the gap. This CDR3 has 15 residues.

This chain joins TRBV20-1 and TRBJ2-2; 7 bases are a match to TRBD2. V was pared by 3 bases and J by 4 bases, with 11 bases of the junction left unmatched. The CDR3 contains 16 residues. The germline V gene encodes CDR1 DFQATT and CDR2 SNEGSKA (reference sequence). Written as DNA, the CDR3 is TGCAGTGCTAGTACCGTAGCTAGCGGATTCACCGGGGAGCTGTTTTTT. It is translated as CSASTVASGFTGELFF.

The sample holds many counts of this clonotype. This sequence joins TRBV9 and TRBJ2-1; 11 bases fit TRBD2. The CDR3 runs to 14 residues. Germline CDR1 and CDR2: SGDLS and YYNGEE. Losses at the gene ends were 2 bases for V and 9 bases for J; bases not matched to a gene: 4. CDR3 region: CASSVSGGAGEQFF. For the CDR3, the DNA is TGTGCCAGCAGCGTTAGCGGGGGGGCCGGTGAGCAGTTCTTC.

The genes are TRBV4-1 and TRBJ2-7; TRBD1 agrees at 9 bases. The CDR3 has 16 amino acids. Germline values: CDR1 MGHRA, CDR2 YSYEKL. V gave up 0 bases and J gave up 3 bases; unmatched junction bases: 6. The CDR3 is CASSQDPGQGYYEQYF. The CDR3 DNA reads TGCGCCAGCAGCCAAGATCCGGGACAGGGCTACTACGAGCAGTACTTC.

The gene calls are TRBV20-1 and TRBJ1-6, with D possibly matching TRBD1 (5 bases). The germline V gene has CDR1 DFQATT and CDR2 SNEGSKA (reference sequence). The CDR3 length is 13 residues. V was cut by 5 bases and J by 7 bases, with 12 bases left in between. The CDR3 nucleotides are TGCAGTGCTCTGGGACGGACGAATTCACCCCTCCACTTT. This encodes CSALGRTNSPLHF.

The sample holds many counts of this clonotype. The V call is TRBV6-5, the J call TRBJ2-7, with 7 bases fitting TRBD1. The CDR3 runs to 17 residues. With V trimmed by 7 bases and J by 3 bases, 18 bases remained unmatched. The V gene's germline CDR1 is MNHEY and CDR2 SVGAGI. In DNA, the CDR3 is TGTGCCAGCACGACCTCGTTACCGAAGGGGGCCGACTACGAGCAGTACTTC. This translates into CASTTSLPKGADYEQYF.

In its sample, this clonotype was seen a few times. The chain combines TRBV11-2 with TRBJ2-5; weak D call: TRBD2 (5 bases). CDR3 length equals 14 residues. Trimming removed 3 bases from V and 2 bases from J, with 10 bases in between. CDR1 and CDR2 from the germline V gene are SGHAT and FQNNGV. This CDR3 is CASSLLAKQETQYF. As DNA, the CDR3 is TGTGCCAGCAGCTTGTTAGCGAAACAAGAGACCCAGTACTTC.

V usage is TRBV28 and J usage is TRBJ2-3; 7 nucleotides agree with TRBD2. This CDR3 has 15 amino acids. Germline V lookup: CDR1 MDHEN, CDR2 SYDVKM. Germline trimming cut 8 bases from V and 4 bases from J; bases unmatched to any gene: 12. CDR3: CASSLTVTSADTQYF. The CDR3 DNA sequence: TGTGCCAGCTCTCTCACCGTCACTAGCGCAGATACGCAGTATTTT.

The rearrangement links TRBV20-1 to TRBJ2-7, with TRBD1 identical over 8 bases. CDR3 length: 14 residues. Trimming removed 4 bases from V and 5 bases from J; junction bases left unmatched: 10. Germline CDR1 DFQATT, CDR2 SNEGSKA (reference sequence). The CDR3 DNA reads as TGCAGTGCTACCCCGGCCAGGGGGCGGGACGAGCAGTACTTC. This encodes CSATPARGRDEQYF.

CDR3 coding DNA: TGTGCCAGCAGCTTGGATCCGGGACCCTTCTACGAGCAGTACTTC. Amino acid sequence: CASSLDPGPFYEQYF. The rearrangement joins TRBV5-5 to TRBJ2-5, with D perhaps matching TRBD1 or TRBD2 (5 bases each). The J call is doubtful: the DNA matches TRBJ2-7 better. CDR1 and CDR2 from the germline V gene are SGHKS and YYEKEE (reference sequence). The CDR3 runs to 15 residues.

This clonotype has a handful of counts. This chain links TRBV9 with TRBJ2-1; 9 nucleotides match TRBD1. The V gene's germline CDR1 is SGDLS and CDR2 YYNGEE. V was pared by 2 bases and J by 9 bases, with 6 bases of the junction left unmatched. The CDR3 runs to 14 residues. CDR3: CASSVRDREREQFF. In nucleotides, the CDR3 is TGTGCCAGCAGCGTCCGGGACAGGGAACGTGAGCAGTTCTTC.

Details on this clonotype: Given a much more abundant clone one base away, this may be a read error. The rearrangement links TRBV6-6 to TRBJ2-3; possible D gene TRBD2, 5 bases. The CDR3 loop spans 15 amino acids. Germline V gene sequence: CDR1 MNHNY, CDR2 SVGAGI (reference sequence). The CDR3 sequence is CASAPRDGSTDAQYF. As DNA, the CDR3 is TGTGCCAGCGCCCCCCGGGATGGTAGCACAGATGCGCAGTATTTT.

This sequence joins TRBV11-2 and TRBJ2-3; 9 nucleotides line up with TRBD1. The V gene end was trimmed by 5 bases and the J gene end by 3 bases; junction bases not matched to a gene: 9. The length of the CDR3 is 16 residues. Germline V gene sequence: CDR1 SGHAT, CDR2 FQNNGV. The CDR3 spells CASSPQQGARTDTQYF. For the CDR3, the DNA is TGTGCCAGCAGCCCACAACAGGGGGCGCGTACAGATACGCAGTATTTT.

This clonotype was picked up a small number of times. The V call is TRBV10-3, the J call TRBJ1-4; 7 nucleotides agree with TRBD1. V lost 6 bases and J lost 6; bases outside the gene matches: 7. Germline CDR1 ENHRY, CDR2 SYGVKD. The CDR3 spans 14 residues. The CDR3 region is CAIRAAGGDEKLFF. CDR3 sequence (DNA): TGTGCCATCAGGGCGGCAGGGGGGGATGAAAAACTGTTTTTT.

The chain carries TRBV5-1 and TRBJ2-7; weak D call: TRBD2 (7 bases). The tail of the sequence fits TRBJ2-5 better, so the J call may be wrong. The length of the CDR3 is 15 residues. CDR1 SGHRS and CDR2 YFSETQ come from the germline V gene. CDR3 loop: CASSLVGGQEETQYF. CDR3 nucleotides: TGCGCCAGCAGCTTGGTGGGGGGGCAGGAGGAGACCCAGTACTTC.

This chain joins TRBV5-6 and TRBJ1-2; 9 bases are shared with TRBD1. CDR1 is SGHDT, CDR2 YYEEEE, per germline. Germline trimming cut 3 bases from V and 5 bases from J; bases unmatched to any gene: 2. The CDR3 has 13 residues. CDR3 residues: CASSWGQGYGYTF. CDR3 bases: TGTGCCAGCAGCTGGGGACAGGGTTATGGCTACACCTTC. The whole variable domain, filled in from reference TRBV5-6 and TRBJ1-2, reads DAGVTQSPTHLIKTRGQQVTLRCSPKSGHDTVSWYQQALGQGPQFIFQYYEEEERQRGNFPDRFSGHQFPNYSSELNVNALLLGDSALYLCASSWGQGYGYTFGSGTRLTVV.